This entry features one T cell receptor beta chain sequence. Per germline, CDR1 KGHSH and CDR2 LQKENI. This CDR3 region has 15 residues. V lost 6 bases to trimming and J lost 4 bases; unmatched junction nucleotides: 11. These data originate in a study of blood T cell repertoires in COVID-19. In assigning cohorts, the study relied on participant-reported clinical history. In the source study's methods: Quantification of nucleated cells was approximated via reference gene primer amplification. Sequencing used immunoSEQ multiplex PCR; TCRdb keeps in-frame clones, though not all of them. The V and J calls and clone size are taken from that table; D and trimming were inferred from the DNA. The sample has a few hundred thousand clones; 87% are singletons.

Sequencing was carried out using PBMCs or T cells enriched from blood (not recorded which). This chain uses TRBV18 with TRBJ1-2, with TRBD1 matching over 7 bases. This TCR was sampled from a young woman who had recovered from COVID-19. Here the CDR3 DNA reads TGTGCCAGCTCGCAATCCGGGACAGCGACCTATGGCTACACCTTC. Translating it yields CASSQSGTATYGYTF.